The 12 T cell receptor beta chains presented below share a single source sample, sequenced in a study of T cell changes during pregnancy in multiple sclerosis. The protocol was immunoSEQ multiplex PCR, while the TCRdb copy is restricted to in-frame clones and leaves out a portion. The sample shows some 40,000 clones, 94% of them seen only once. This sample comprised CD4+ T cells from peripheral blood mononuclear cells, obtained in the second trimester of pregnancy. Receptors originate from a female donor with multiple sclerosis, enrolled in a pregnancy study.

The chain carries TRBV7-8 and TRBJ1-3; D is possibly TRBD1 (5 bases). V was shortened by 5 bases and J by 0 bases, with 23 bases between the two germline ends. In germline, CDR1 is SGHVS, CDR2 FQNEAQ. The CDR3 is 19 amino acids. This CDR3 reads CASSALQGTRSISGNTIYF. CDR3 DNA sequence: TGTGCCAGCAGCGCCCTCCAGGGTACCAGATCGATCTCTGGAAACACCATATATTTT.

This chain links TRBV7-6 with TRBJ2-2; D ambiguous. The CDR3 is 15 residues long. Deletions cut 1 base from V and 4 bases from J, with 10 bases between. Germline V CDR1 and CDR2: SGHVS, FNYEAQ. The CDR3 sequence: CASSLVASRTGELFF. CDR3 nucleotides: TGTGCCAGCAGCTTAGTTGCAAGCCGCACCGGGGAGCTGTTTTTT.

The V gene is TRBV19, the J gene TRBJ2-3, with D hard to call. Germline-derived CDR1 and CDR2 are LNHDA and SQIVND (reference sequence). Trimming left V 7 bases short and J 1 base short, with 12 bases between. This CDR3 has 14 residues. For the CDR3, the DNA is TGTGCCAGTAACCGTAACTTCCGCACAGATACGCAGTATTTT. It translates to CASNRNFRTDTQYF.

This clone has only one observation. The DNA for the CDR3 is TGTGCCAGCAGTGACACCGGGACAGGGGTTCTCGAGCAGTACTTC. Translating it yields CASSDTGTGVLEQYF. This rearrangement joins TRBV28 to TRBJ2-7; 10 nucleotides align to TRBD1. The CDR3 spans 15 residues. Germline CDR1 and CDR2: MDHEN and SYDVKM. Trimming removed 5 bases from V and 6 bases from J; junction bases left unmatched: 10. Variable domain in full (rest from reference TRBV28 and TRBJ2-7): DVKVTQSSRYLVKRTGEKVFLECVQDMDHENMFWYRQDPGLGLRLIYFSYDVKMKEKGDIPEGYSVSREKKERFSLILESASTNQTSMYLCASSDTGTGVLEQYFGPGTRLTVT.

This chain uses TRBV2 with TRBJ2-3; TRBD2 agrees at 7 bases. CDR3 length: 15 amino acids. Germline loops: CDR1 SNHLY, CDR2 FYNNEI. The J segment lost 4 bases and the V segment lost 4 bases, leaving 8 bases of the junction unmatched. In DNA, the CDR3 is TGTGCCAGCAGTGTTGGCGGAGGGAGGGCAGATACGCAGTATTTT. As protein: CASSVGGGRADTQYF.

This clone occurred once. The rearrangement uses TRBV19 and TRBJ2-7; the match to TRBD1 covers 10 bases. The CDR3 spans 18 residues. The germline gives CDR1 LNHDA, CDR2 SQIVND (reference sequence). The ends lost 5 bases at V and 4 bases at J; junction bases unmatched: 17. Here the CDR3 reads CASSFVGTGASTGYEQYF. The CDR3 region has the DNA TGTGCCAGTAGTTTCGTCGGGACAGGGGCCTCAACGGGGTACGAGCAGTACTTC.

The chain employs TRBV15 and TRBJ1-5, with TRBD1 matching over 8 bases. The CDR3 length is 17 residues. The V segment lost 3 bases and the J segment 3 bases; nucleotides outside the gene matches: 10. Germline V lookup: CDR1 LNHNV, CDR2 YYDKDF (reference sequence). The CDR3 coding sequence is TGTGCCACCAGCAGCGTTCCGGGACAGGACCCCAATCAGCCCCAGCATTTT. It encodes CATSSVPGQDPNQPQHF. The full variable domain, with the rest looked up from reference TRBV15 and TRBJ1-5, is DAMVIQNPRYQVTQFGKPVTLSCSQTLNHNVMYWYQQKSSQAPKLLFHYYDKDFNNEADTPDNFQSRRPNTSFCFLDIRSPGLGDTAMYLCATSSVPGQDPNQPQHFGDGTRLSIL.

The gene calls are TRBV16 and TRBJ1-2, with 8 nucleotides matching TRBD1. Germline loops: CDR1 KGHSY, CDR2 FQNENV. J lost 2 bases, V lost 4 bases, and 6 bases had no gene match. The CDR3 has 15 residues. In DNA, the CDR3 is TGTGCCAGCAGCCGCTACCGACAGGGGAACTATGGCTACACCTTC. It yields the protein CASSRYRQGNYGYTF.

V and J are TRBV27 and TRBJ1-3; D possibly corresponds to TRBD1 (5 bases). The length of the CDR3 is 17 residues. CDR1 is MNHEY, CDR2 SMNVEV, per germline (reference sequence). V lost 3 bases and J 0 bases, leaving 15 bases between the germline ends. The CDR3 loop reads CASSFSGLPSSGNTIYF. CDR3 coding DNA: TGTGCCAGCAGTTTCTCGGGACTCCCTAGCTCTGGAAACACCATATATTTT.

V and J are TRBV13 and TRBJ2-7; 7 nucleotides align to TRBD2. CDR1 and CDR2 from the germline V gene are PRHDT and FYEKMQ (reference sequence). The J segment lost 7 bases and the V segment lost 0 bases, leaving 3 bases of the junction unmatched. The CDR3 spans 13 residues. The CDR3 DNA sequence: TGTGCCAGCAGCTTAGGACCAGCGGGAGAGCAGTACTTC. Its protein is CASSLGPAGEQYF.

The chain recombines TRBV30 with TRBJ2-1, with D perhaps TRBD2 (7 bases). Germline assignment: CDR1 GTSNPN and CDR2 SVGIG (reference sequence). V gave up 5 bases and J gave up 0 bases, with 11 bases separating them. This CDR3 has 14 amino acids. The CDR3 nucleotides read TGTGCCTGGGGGAGGGGGAGCTCCTACAATGAGCAGTTCTTC. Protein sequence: CAWGRGSSYNEQFF.

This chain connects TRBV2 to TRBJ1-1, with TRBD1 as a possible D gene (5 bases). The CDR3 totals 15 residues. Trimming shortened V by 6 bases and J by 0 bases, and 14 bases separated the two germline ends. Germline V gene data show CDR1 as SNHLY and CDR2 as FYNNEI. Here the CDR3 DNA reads TGTGCCAGCAGGCCCCCCGGCAGGGTGAACACTGAAGCTTTCTTT. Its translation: CASRPPGRVNTEAFF.